This is a list of T cell receptor beta chains from one sample in a study of neurological immune-mediated disorders. TCRdb re-called the 5' RACE reads through MiXCR, storing one row per CDR3 protein. This sample has just over 20,000 distinct CDR3 sequences, with 15% to 20% found just once. The sequenced sample consisted of CD8+ T cells from blood. The receptors here all came from a young woman with multiple sclerosis. Each CDR3 is given with its conserved first and last residue. Fields, in order: V gene, J gene, clone size, D gene, CDR3 DNA, CDR3 protein. A D gene is named only where the DNA matches it firmly. Not every row has a clone size; where given, it reads once, few, many or a size class.

V: TRBV6-1
J: TRBJ2-5
size: .
D: TRBD2
DNA: TGTGCCAGCAGTGGACTAGCGGGGGGGCAAGAGACCCAGTACTTC
CDR3: CASSGLAGGQETQYF

V: TRBV14
J: TRBJ2-1
size: .
D: .
DNA: TGTGCCAGCGCACCATGGGAGAAGGGCTATGAGCAGTTCTTC
CDR3: CASAPWEKGYEQFF

V: TRBV29-1
J: TRBJ2-5
size: many
D: .
DNA: TGCAGCGTTGATGGGCGAGGGGAACAAGAGACCCAGTACTTC
CDR3: CSVDGRGEQETQYF

V: TRBV5-1
J: TRBJ2-7
size: .
D: .
DNA: TGCGCCAGCAGCTTGGAGGTGGACAGCATATACGAGCAGTACTTC
CDR3: CASSLEVDSIYEQYF

V: TRBV27
J: TRBJ1-2
size: many
D: .
DNA: TGTGCCAGCAGTTTAGGGGGGGGGGCGAACTATGGCTACACCTTC
CDR3: CASSLGGGANYGYTF

V: TRBV20-1
J: TRBJ2-1
size: many
D: .
DNA: TGCAGTGCTAGAGATACGGGGGAGGAGCAGTTCTTC
CDR3: CSARDTGEEQFF

V: TRBV12-3/TRBV12-4
J: TRBJ2-3
size: many
D: .
DNA: TGTGCCAGCAGTTTAACTGCGCCAGTTAAGAACACAGATACGCAGTATTTT
CDR3: CASSLTAPVKNTDTQYF

V: TRBV12-3/TRBV12-4
J: TRBJ1-1
size: many
D: .
DNA: TGTGCCAGCACCCCGACCCCGACGGGGACTGAAGCTTTCTTT
CDR3: CASTPTPTGTEAFF

V: TRBV6-5
J: TRBJ2-1
size: many
D: TRBD1
DNA: TGTGCCAGCAGTGAGCTCGATGACGCCACAGGGGTTGATGAGCAGTTCTTC
CDR3: CASSELDDATGVDEQFF

V: TRBV4-1
J: TRBJ1-2
size: many
D: .
DNA: TGCGCCAGCAGCCAATCTCTCAGGGGTGGCTACACCTTC
CDR3: CASSQSLRGGYTF

V: TRBV7-9
J: TRBJ1-1
size: many
D: .
DNA: TGTGCCAGCAACCTTGGCATCCCTAGCTCCCTGGCTAAGGACACTGAAGCTTTCTTT
CDR3: CASNLGIPSSLAKDTEAFF

V: TRBV20-1
J: TRBJ2-5
size: many
D: TRBD2
DNA: TGCAGTGCCAGAAGGCTAGCGGGGGGCACTCCGGAGGTAGAGACCCAGTACTTC
CDR3: CSARRLAGGTPEVETQYF

V: TRBV5-1
J: TRBJ1-1
size: medium-sized
D: TRBD1
DNA: TGCGCCAGCAGCTTACGGGACAGGGCATACATGAACACTGAAGCTTTCTTT
CDR3: CASSLRDRAYMNTEAFF

V: TRBV19
J: TRBJ1-1
size: .
D: .
DNA: TGTGCCAGTAAACGACAGACCAACACTGAAGCTTTCTTT
CDR3: CASKRQTNTEAFF

V: TRBV5-1
J: TRBJ2-1
size: many
D: TRBD2
DNA: TGCGCCAGCAGCCAGGCGGGGGGGCTCAATGAGCAGTTCTTC
CDR3: CASSQAGGLNEQFF

V: TRBV6-2/TRBV6-3
J: TRBJ2-4
size: many
D: TRBD2
DNA: TGTGCCAGCAGTTATACGGCAGCGGGACAAAACATTCAGTACTTC
CDR3: CASSYTAAGQNIQYF

V: TRBV10-3
J: TRBJ2-2
size: many
D: .
DNA: TGTGCCATCAGCAAGGGGACTGCCAGACAGGCCGGGGAGCTGTTTTTT
CDR3: CAISKGTARQAGELFF

V: TRBV10-2
J: TRBJ2-1
size: many
D: TRBD2
DNA: TGCGCCAGCAGTGGTACTAGCGGGAGGGCAAGGGACAATGAGCAGTTCTTC
CDR3: CASSGTSGRARDNEQFF

V: TRBV7-2
J: TRBJ2-5
size: many
D: .
DNA: TGTGCCAGCAGTCAGGGTTTCGAGACCCAGTACTTC
CDR3: CASSQGFETQYF

V: TRBV29-1
J: TRBJ2-3
size: many
D: .
DNA: TGCAGCGGTGGGGCAGGGGTAATTAGCACAGATACGCAGTATTTT
CDR3: CSGGAGVISTDTQYF

V: TRBV6-2/TRBV6-3
J: TRBJ2-2
size: many
D: .
DNA: TGTGCCAGCAGTTTAGCCAGGGACCTCCCCGGGGAGCTGTTTTTT
CDR3: CASSLARDLPGELFF

V: TRBV20-1
J: TRBJ2-1
size: medium-sized
D: .
DNA: TGCAGTGCTAGAGATCGGAAGTTCTCCTACAATGAGCAGTTCTTC
CDR3: CSARDRKFSYNEQFF

V: TRBV20-1
J: TRBJ1-1
size: many
D: .
DNA: TGCAGTGCTAGACTACAGGAAACTGAAGCTTTCTTT
CDR3: CSARLQETEAFF

V: TRBV4-1
J: TRBJ1-6
size: .
D: TRBD1
DNA: TGCGCCAGCAGCCGGACAGGGAGTACCTATTCACCCCTCCACTTT
CDR3: CASSRTGSTYSPLHF

V: TRBV9
J: TRBJ2-3
size: many
D: .
DNA: TGTGCCAGCAGCCTGAGCAGGGACACTAGCACAGATACGCAGTATTTT
CDR3: CASSLSRDTSTDTQYF

V: TRBV12-3/TRBV12-4
J: TRBJ2-3
size: many
D: .
DNA: TGTGCCAGCAGGGAACTAGGTTCCGATACGCAGTATTTT
CDR3: CASRELGSDTQYF

V: TRBV5-6
J: TRBJ2-2
size: few
D: .
DNA: TGTGCCAGCAGCCTACCCCTTCACAGGGCCACCGGGGAGCTGTTTTTT
CDR3: CASSLPLHRATGELFF

V: TRBV4-2
J: TRBJ1-1
size: many
D: TRBD1
DNA: TGTGCCAGCAGCCGCTTGGACAGGGCCACTGAAGCTTTCTTT
CDR3: CASSRLDRATEAFF

V: TRBV6-6
J: TRBJ1-4
size: many
D: TRBD1
DNA: TGTGCCAGCAGTAGGGGCACAGGGGTACGTGAAAAACTGTTTTTT
CDR3: CASSRGTGVREKLFF

V: TRBV7-2
J: TRBJ2-1
size: .
D: .
DNA: TGTGCCAGCAGCTCCGGCTTCGGTAGCTACAATGAGCAGTTCTTC
CDR3: CASSSGFGSYNEQFF

V: TRBV7-8
J: TRBJ2-1
size: many
D: .
DNA: TGTGCCAGCAGCGTAGGGTCTAAGGCGCGGGCTGAGCAGTTCTTC
CDR3: CASSVGSKARAEQFF

V: TRBV20-1
J: TRBJ1-5
size: medium-sized
D: .
DNA: TGCAGTGCTAGAGGAGCCCGCTGGCAGCCCCAGCATTTT
CDR3: CSARGARWQPQHF

V: TRBV4-3
J: TRBJ1-4
size: few
D: .
DNA: TGCGCCAGCAGCCAAGATATAGGGGTACAGGCAACTAATGAAAAACTGTTTTTT
CDR3: CASSQDIGVQATNEKLFF

V: TRBV3-1
J: TRBJ2-2
size: many
D: TRBD2
DNA: TGTGCCAGCAGCCAAGTGAACAGCGGGGCGGCCGGGGAGCTGTTTTTT
CDR3: CASSQVNSGAAGELFF

V: TRBV7-9
J: TRBJ1-6
size: many
D: .
DNA: TGTGCCAGCAGCTTTGACAACGCACCCCTCCACTTT
CDR3: CASSFDNAPLHF

V: TRBV7-2
J: TRBJ2-5
size: many
D: TRBD2
DNA: TGTGCCAGCAGCTTATTCCCCAGGACTAGCCGACAAGAGACCCAGTACTTC
CDR3: CASSLFPRTSRQETQYF

V: TRBV27
J: TRBJ1-2
size: many
D: .
DNA: TGTGCCAGCAGTTTTGGCCCCGTTAATTATGGCTACACCTTC
CDR3: CASSFGPVNYGYTF

V: TRBV7-9
J: TRBJ1-1
size: medium-sized
D: .
DNA: TGTGCCAGCAGCATCGGAGGCGCTGAAGCTTTCTTT
CDR3: CASSIGGAEAFF

V: TRBV20-1
J: TRBJ2-1
size: many
D: TRBD2
DNA: TGCAGTGCTAGCGGGGGCCTAGCGGGAGGGCCGCACAATGAGCAGTTCTTC
CDR3: CSASGGLAGGPHNEQFF

V: TRBV7-9
J: TRBJ2-1
size: many
D: TRBD2
DNA: TGTGCCAGCAGCTCCTCTGGACGTGTCGGGGGGGCGGACTACAATGAGCAGTTCTTC
CDR3: CASSSSGRVGGADYNEQFF

V: TRBV12-5
J: TRBJ1-2
size: few
D: .
DNA: TGTGCTAGTGGTTTGGCTACAGGGTTGATTGGCTACACCTTC
CDR3: CASGLATGLIGYTF

V: TRBV27
J: TRBJ2-1
size: few
D: .
DNA: TGTGCCAGCAGTTGGGTAGGAGAGGATGAGCAGTTCTTC
CDR3: CASSWVGEDEQFF

V: TRBV5-1
J: TRBJ1-1
size: many
D: TRBD1
DNA: TGCGCCAGCAGCCCCCCGAGGACAGGGGGGATGAACACTGAAGCTTTCTTT
CDR3: CASSPPRTGGMNTEAFF

V: TRBV4-3
J: TRBJ1-6
size: medium-sized
D: .
DNA: TGCGCCAGCAGCCAAGACAGTTCTTCGAATTCACCCCTCCACTTT
CDR3: CASSQDSSSNSPLHF

V: TRBV7-9
J: TRBJ2-1
size: many
D: TRBD2
DNA: TGTGCCAGCAGCTTTAGGCGGGAGGCGAATGAGCAGTTCTTC
CDR3: CASSFRREANEQFF

V: TRBV29-1
J: TRBJ2-2
size: many
D: .
DNA: TGCAGCGTTGAGAACTCCGGGCCCGGGGAGCTGTTTTTT
CDR3: CSVENSGPGELFF

V: TRBV7-9
J: TRBJ2-2
size: .
D: TRBD2
DNA: TGTGCGTACAAGCGGGGGACGACCGGGGAGCTGTTTTTT
CDR3: CAYKRGTTGELFF

V: TRBV25-1
J: TRBJ2-2
size: many
D: TRBD1
DNA: TGTGCCAGCAGAGAGACAGGGGCGGACACCGGGGAGCTGTTTTTT
CDR3: CASRETGADTGELFF

V: TRBV28
J: TRBJ1-5
size: .
D: .
DNA: TGTGCCAGCAGTTGGCAGTTCAATCAGCCCCAGCATTTT
CDR3: CASSWQFNQPQHF

V: TRBV28
J: TRBJ2-1
size: .
D: TRBD2
DNA: TGTGCCAGCAGTTTACTGACTAGCGGGAGTAAGGGTGAGCAGTTCTTC
CDR3: CASSLLTSGSKGEQFF

V: TRBV20-1
J: TRBJ2-1
size: many
D: .
DNA: TGCAGTGCTAGAGTATCGGGGGAGGGGGACTACAATGAGCAGTTCTTC
CDR3: CSARVSGEGDYNEQFF

V: TRBV20-1
J: TRBJ2-1
size: many
D: TRBD2
DNA: TGCAGTGCAGCCGGGACTAGCGTTTCTGAGCAGTTCTTC
CDR3: CSAAGTSVSEQFF

V: TRBV4-3
J: TRBJ2-3
size: many
D: .
DNA: TGCGCCAGCAGCCAAGAAGGAGGGTCGGCCACAGATACGCAGTATTTT
CDR3: CASSQEGGSATDTQYF

V: TRBV4-2
J: TRBJ2-2
size: medium-sized
D: TRBD2
DNA: TGTGCCAGCACTCCCCGGGGGGACACCGGGGAGCTGTTTTTT
CDR3: CASTPRGDTGELFF

V: TRBV6-5
J: TRBJ2-3
size: .
D: TRBD2
DNA: TGTGTCAGCAGCGATTCACTAGCGGGGGGGGCAGATACGCAGTATTTT
CDR3: CVSSDSLAGGADTQYF

V: TRBV6-7
J: TRBJ2-3
size: many
D: TRBD2
DNA: TGTGCCAGCAGTCGGACTAGCGGGGGGCCCGGGGATACGCAGTATTTT
CDR3: CASSRTSGGPGDTQYF

V: TRBV7-3
J: TRBJ1-2
size: .
D: .
DNA: TGTGCCAGCAGCTTAACAGGGGGTGTAGGCTACACCTTC
CDR3: CASSLTGGVGYTF

V: TRBV7-9
J: TRBJ2-2
size: many
D: .
DNA: TGTGCCAGCATCTCGGGGACGGCGGCCTCCGGGGAGCTGTTTTTT
CDR3: CASISGTAASGELFF

V: TRBV7-8
J: TRBJ2-1
size: many
D: TRBD2
DNA: TGTGCCAGCAGCTTAGGATCGGCGGGGGGGCCGTCTGAGCAGTTCTTC
CDR3: CASSLGSAGGPSEQFF